A selection of T cell receptor beta chains follows, all from one sample in a study of technical replicates of blood from several donors. Data came from immunoSEQ multiplex PCR; TCRdb stores just in-frame clones and leaves some out. Among fewer than 95,000 clones listed, nearly 95% were seen once. The sequenced sample was T cells isolated from PBMCs. These receptors originate from a human donor in good health. The conserved cysteine and the conserved F or W are not part of the CDR3 here. The size entry is marked missing in some rows and otherwise reads once, few, many or a size class.

V	J	size	CDR3
TRBV15	TRBJ2-2	-	ATSRSSGSGGELF
TRBV27	TRBJ2-1	-	ASSTYNEQF
TRBV28	TRBJ2-3	few	ASSLRTDSSTDTQY
TRBV6-4	TRBJ1-2	-	ASSGGTGYGYT
TRBV7-9	TRBJ2-7	-	ASSSRTSIPYEQY
TRBV6-5	TRBJ1-1	-	ASRHAMNTEAF
TRBV6-6	TRBJ1-2	-	ASGGLLGYT
TRBV5-5	TRBJ1-1	-	ASNLGGDTEAF
TRBV2	TRBJ1-1	-	ASSEAGVRLAEAF
TRBV25-1	TRBJ1-6	-	ASSVPDSVNSPLH
TRBV18	TRBJ1-3	-	ASSPNTGRPGNTIY
TRBV11-2	TRBJ1-2	-	ASSSPTGVYYGYT
TRBV19	TRBJ2-1	-	ASSKGTLQAANEQF
TRBV5-1	TRBJ2-7	-	ASSLGPGGIDEQY
TRBV4-2	TRBJ1-5	-	ASSQESRLSGTGYNQPQH
TRBV9	TRBJ1-1	-	ASSPRTGNTEAF
TRBV10-1	TRBJ1-2	once	ASSESRQGQVGYT
TRBV12-5	TRBJ2-2	-	ASSNPGQGASVTGELF
TRBV2	TRBJ1-5	once	ASRGLQGDQPQH
TRBV29-1	TRBJ2-2	-	SVRDRELTGELF
TRBV29-1	TRBJ2-7	-	SVGVTGMSYEQY
TRBV19	TRBJ2-1	-	ASSIVSGIGEQF
TRBV7-2	TRBJ2-4	-	ASSPSPHVDIQY
TRBV4-1	TRBJ2-2	-	ASSPSGQVTGELF
TRBV27	TRBJ2-7	-	ASSLSTGQGPYEQY
TRBV5-1	TRBJ2-2	-	ASSLETDRAGELF
TRBV21-1	TRBJ1-2	-	ASSKEGQGAEDGYT
TRBV5-6	TRBJ2-1	-	ASSFYYRGASYNEQF
TRBV19	TRBJ1-4	-	ASSYRATNEKLF
TRBV10-2	TRBJ2-3	once	ASRTAGHTSDTQY
TRBV5-4	TRBJ1-1	-	ASSLEQRGNTEAF
TRBV5-1	TRBJ2-5	-	ASSLVGTGGQETQY
TRBV6-4	TRBJ2-1	-	ASSDEGDRPNEQF
TRBV5-8	TRBJ1-1	-	ASTNLLGGDTEAF
TRBV30	TRBJ1-5	once	AWSVGYGDQPQH
TRBV5-1	TRBJ1-1	few	ASSWRGAVTEAF
TRBV7-9	TRBJ1-4	-	ASSLGTGANEKLF
TRBV19	TRBJ1-1	few	ASSIQSYLNTEAF
TRBV2	TRBJ2-2	-	ASSEASGFGTGELF
TRBV2	TRBJ1-5	-	ASKEYSNQPQH
TRBV29-1	TRBJ1-2	few	SVGGFIGYGYT
TRBV7-9	TRBJ2-7	-	ASSSGRTYEQY
TRBV28	TRBJ2-3	once	ASSSGQGSYTDTQY
TRBV7-9	TRBJ2-1	once	ASSVSGSGINEQF